This entry lists 9 T cell receptor beta chains sequenced from one sample in a study of metastatic and nonmetastatic thyroid tumors. Until they underwent thyroid surgery, no patient had received any treatment. TCRdb re-clonotyped the PCR reads through MiXCR. The sample has around 53,000 clones; roughly 15% are singletons. Source material: blood. These receptors came from a female donor with papillary thyroid cancer or a benign thyroid nodule (not recorded which). Some clones in this sample may be carry-over from other donors' samples.

V usage is TRBV20-1 and J usage is TRBJ2-7; 11 nucleotides align to TRBD1. The CDR3 length is 16 residues. Germline V gives CDR1 DFQATT, CDR2 SNEGSKA (reference sequence). J lost 7 bases, V lost 0 bases, and 11 bases had no gene match. For the CDR3, the DNA is TGCAGTGCTAGAGATCCTCTCGGACAGGGGGCGGGGGAGCAGTACTTC. Translating gives CSARDPLGQGAGEQYF.

In its sample, this clone was seen many times. This rearrangement joins TRBV20-1 to TRBJ2-7; 10 bases match TRBD1. Germline V CDR1 and CDR2: DFQATT, SNEGSKA (reference sequence). The CDR3 consists of 15 residues. V lost 0 bases and J lost 2; bases outside the gene matches: 4. The CDR3 is CSAREGTGEAYEQYF. The CDR3, as DNA: TGCAGTGCTAGAGAGGGGACAGGGGAAGCCTACGAGCAGTACTTC.

The chain couples TRBV12-3 or TRBV12-4 to TRBJ2-7; tentative D call: TRBD1 (6 bases). The CDR3 consists of 18 residues. V was cut by 10 bases and J by 5 bases, with 33 bases left in between. The CDR3 DNA follows: TGTGCCATCAGCGGCGTATACCAATCCGGTACAGGGTTGGACGAGCAGTACTTC. The encoded protein is CAISGVYQSGTGLDEQYF.

This clone occurred many times. The chain couples TRBV20-1 to TRBJ2-2; D call uncertain. V lost 2 bases, J lost 2 bases, and 6 bases lay in between. Germline values: CDR1 DFQATT, CDR2 SNEGSKA (reference sequence). CDR3 length: 13 amino acids. The CDR3 loop is CSARLDNTGELFF. Written as DNA, the CDR3 is TGCAGTGCTAGATTAGATAACACCGGGGAGCTGTTTTTT.

This clone appeared many times. The chain recombines TRBV6-5 with TRBJ1-1, with 7 nucleotides matching TRBD1. The ends lost 0 bases at V and 7 bases at J; junction bases unmatched: 5. Germline V gives CDR1 MNHEY, CDR2 SVGAGI. The CDR3 totals 14 residues. As DNA, the CDR3 is TGTGCCAGCAGTTACTCGCGACAGGGAGATGAAGCTTTCTTT. Its translation is CASSYSRQGDEAFF.

This clone has a count of ten or more. V usage is TRBV6-1 and J usage is TRBJ2-2, with 13 bases fitting TRBD2. Germline V gene sequence: CDR1 MNHNS, CDR2 SASEGT. V lost 6 bases to trimming and J lost 4 bases; unmatched junction nucleotides: 2. The CDR3 is 15 amino acids. The CDR3 sequence: CASRWTSGSTGELFF. In nucleotides, the CDR3 is TGTGCCAGCAGGTGGACTAGCGGGAGCACCGGGGAGCTGTTTTTT.

This clone was seen at least ten times. This may stem from a read error, because a much larger clone lies one nucleotide away. The sample contains more than one DNA sequence encoding this CDR3. This rearrangement joins TRBV20-1 to TRBJ2-7; D might be TRBD1 or TRBD2, each matching 5 bases. CDR3 length equals 12 residues. The germline V gene has CDR1 DFQATT and CDR2 SNEGSKA (reference sequence). The CDR3 nucleotides read TGCAGTGCCAGAGGGGCGTCGTACGAGCAGTACTTC. Residues: CSARGASYEQYF.

This clone is termed medium-sized. The CDR3 region is CASSSNRGLSPLHF. DNA of the CDR3: TGTGCCAGCAGTTCTAACAGGGGTCTTTCACCCCTCCACTTT. This rearrangement joins TRBV6-2 or TRBV6-3 to TRBJ1-6; 7 bases fit TRBD1. V lost 4 bases and J lost 9; bases outside the gene matches: 6. CDR1 and CDR2 (germline): MNHEY, SVGEGT. The CDR3 has 14 amino acids.

This clone was counted at least ten times. V gene TRBV11-2 combines with J gene TRBJ1-3, with D unresolved. V dropped 2 bases and J dropped 0 bases, with 17 bases sitting between them. CDR3 size: 18 residues. Germline V gene sequence: CDR1 SGHAT, CDR2 FQNNGV. CDR3: CASSLKARHRYSGNTIYF. The CDR3 bases are TGTGCCAGCAGCTTAAAAGCCCGACACCGCTACTCTGGAAACACCATATATTTT. Combining the CDR3 with reference TRBV11-2 and TRBJ1-3 gives the whole variable domain EAGVAQSPRYKIIEKRQSVAFWCNPISGHATLYWYQQILGQGPKLLIQFQNNGVVDDSQLPKDRFSAERLKGVDSTLKIQPAKLEDSAVYLCASSLKARHRYSGNTIYFGEGSWLTVV.